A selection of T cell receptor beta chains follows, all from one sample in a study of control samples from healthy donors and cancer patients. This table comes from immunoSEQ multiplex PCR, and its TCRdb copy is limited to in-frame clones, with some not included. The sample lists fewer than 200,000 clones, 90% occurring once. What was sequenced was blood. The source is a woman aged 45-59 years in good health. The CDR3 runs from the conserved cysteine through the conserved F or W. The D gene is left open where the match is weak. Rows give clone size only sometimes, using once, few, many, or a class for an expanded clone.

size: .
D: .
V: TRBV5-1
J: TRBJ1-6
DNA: TGCGCCAGCAGCTTGGATACAGGGTCTAATTCACCCCTCCACTTT
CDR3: CASSLDTGSNSPLHF

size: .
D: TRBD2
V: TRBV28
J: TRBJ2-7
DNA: TGTGCCAGCACAATCGGGGGGAACTCCTACGAGCAGTACTTC
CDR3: CASTIGGNSYEQYF

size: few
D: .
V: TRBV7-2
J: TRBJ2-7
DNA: TGTGCCAGCAGCCGACCCTCAGGCGAGCAGTACTTC
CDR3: CASSRPSGEQYF

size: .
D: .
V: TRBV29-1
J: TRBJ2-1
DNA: TGCAGCGCCGCAACTGGGGGCTCCTACAATGAGCAGTTCTTC
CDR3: CSAATGGSYNEQFF

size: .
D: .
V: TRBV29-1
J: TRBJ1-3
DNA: TGCAGCGCCGACGCATCCGGGGGAAACACCATATATTTT
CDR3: CSADASGGNTIYF

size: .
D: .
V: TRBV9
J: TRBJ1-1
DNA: TGTGCCAGCAGCGTAGGGGCCGCGGGGGGAGTAGGGAAGACTGAAGCTTTCTTT
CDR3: CASSVGAAGGVGKTEAFF

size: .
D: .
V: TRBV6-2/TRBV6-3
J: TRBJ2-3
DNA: TGTGCCAGCAGTTTCGGCGGTTTCACAGATACGCAGTATTTT
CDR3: CASSFGGFTDTQYF

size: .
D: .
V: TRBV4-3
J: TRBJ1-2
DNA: TGCGCCAGCAGCCAAGATCCCCAGGCCTCTTGGGGCTACACCTTC
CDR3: CASSQDPQASWGYTF

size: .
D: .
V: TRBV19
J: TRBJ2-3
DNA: TGTGCCAGTAGACGTTCGGGGGCCGACCCAAGCACAGATACGCAGTATTTT
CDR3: CASRRSGADPSTDTQYF

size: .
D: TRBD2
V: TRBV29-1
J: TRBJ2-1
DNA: TGCAGCGTCGGACTAGCCGAGCAGTTCTTC
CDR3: CSVGLAEQFF

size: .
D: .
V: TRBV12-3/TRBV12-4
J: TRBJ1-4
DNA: TGTGCCAGCAAGACCGCCGGGGAAAAACTGTTTTTT
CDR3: CASKTAGEKLFF

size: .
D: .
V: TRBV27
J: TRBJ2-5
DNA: TGTGCCAGCAGCGGTACAGTTGGGGCCGGGGAGACCCAGTACTTC
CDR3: CASSGTVGAGETQYF

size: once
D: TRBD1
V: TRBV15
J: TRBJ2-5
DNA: TGTGCCACCAGCAGGAAGTCTGGACAGGGGGGAGAGACCCAGTACTTC
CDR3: CATSRKSGQGGETQYF

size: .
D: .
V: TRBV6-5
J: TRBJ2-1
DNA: TGTGCCAGCAGTTACGGGCCAGCAGACTACAATGAGCAGTTCTTC
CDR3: CASSYGPADYNEQFF

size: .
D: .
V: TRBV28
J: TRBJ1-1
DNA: TGTGCCAGCAGTTCCCCCCGGCCCTCGGGCACTGAAGCTTTCTTT
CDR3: CASSSPRPSGTEAFF

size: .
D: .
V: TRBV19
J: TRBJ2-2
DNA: TGTGCCAGTAGCCTAAGGGGGACCGGGGAGCTGTTTTTT
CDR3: CASSLRGTGELFF

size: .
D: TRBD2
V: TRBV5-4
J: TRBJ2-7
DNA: TGTGCCAGCAGCTCTTTGGGGGCGGGAGGGTACGAGCAGTACTTC
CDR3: CASSSLGAGGYEQYF

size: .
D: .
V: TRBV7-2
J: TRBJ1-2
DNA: TGTGCCAGCAGCTTATATCTAGGATTGGGGGGAGGCTATGGCTACACCTTC
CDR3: CASSLYLGLGGGYGYTF